This T cell receptor (beta chain) comes out of a study of cytomegalovirus exposure and HLA in healthy donors. Germline V lookup: CDR1 SQVTM, CDR2 ANQGSEA. V lost 7 bases, J lost 0 bases, and 4 bases stayed unmatched. The CDR3 has 14 amino acids. The assay was immunoSEQ multiplex PCR, and TCRdb's table has in-frame clones only and misses some. The sample lists some 160,000 clones; more than 75% were seen once. The source is a young man in good health and CMV-seronegative. This chain connects TRBV29-1 to TRBJ2-1; 9 nucleotides line up with TRBD2. The material sequenced was PBMCs. As DNA, the CDR3 is TGCAGCGCCAGCGGGAGGTTCTCCTACAATGAGCAGTTCTTC. Encoded protein: CSASGRFSYNEQFF.